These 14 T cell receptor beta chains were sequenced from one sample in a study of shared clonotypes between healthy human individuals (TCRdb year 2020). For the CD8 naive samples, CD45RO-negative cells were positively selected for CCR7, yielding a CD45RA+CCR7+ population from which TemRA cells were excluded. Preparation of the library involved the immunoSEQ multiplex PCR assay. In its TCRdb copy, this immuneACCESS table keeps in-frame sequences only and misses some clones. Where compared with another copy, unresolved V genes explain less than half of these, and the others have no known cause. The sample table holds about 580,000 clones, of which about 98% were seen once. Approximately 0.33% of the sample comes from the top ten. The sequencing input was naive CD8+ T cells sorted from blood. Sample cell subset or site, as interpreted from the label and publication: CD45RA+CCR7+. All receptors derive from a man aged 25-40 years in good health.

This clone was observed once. The CDR3 DNA is TGTGCCAGCACCATCCTAGGTTCTGGCTATGGCTACACCTTC. This codes for CASTILGSGYGYTF. This chain connects TRBV28 to TRBJ1-2, with D uncertain. V was clipped by 7 bases and J by 4 bases, with 16 bases between them. The CDR3 spans 14 residues. The V gene's germline CDR1 is MDHEN and CDR2 SYDVKM.

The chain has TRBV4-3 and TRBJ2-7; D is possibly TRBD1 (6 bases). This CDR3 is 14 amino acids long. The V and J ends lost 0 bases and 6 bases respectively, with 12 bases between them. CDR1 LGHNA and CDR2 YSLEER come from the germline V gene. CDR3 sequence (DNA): TGCGCCAGCAGCCAAGATTGGGGCAGGGGCGAGCAGTACTTC. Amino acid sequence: CASSQDWGRGEQYF.

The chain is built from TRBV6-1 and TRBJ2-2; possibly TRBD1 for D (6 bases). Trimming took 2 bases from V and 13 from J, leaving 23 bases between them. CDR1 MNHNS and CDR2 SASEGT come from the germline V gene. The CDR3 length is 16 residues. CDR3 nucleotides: TGTGCCAGCAGTGAATTAGGGGGAGCCGGAATTAGGGGGCTGTTTTTT. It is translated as CASSELGGAGIRGLFF.

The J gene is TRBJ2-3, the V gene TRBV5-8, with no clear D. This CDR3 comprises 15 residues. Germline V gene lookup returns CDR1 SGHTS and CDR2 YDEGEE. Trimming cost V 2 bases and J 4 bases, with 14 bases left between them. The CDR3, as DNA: TGTGCCAGCAGCTTCCGAGACGACGGGCCAGATACGCAGTATTTT. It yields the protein CASSFRDDGPDTQYF.

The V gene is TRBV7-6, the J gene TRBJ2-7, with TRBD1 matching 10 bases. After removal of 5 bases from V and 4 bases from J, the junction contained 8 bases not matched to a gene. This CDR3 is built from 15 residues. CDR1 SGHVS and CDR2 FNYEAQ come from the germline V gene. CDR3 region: CASSPSGGQGYEQYF. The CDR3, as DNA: TGTGCCAGCAGCCCTAGTGGGGGACAGGGGTACGAGCAGTACTTC. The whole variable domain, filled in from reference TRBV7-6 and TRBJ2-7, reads GAGVSQSPRYKVTKRGQDVALRCDPISGHVSLYWYRQALGQGPEFLTYFNYEAQQDKSGLPNDRFSAERPEGSISTLTIQRTEQRDSAMYRCASSPSGGQGYEQYFGPGTRLTVT.

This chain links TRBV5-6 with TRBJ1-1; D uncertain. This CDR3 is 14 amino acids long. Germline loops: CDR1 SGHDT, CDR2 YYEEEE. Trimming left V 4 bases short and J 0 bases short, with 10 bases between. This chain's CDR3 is CASSPERMNTEAFF. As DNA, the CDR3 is TGTGCCAGCAGCCCTGAAAGGATGAACACTGAAGCTTTCTTT. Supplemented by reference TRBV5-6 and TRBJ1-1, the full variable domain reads DAGVTQSPTHLIKTRGQQVTLRCSPKSGHDTVSWYQQALGQGPQFIFQYYEEEERQRGNFPDRFSGHQFPNYSSELNVNALLLGDSALYLCASSPERMNTEAFFGQGTRLTVV.

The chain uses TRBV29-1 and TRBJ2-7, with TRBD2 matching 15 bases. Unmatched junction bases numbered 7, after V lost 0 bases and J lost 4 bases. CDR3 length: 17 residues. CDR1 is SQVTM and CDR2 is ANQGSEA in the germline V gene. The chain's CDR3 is CSVEDAGTSGRRYEQYF. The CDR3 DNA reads TGCAGCGTTGAAGATGCTGGGACTAGCGGGAGGAGGTACGAGCAGTACTTC.

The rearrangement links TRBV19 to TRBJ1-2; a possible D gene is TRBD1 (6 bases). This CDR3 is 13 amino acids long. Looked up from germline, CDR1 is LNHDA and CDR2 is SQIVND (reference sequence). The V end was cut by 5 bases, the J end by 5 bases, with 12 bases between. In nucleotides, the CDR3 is TGTGCCAGTAGTTCCGGACAGCCGTATGGCTACACCTTC. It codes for CASSSGQPYGYTF.

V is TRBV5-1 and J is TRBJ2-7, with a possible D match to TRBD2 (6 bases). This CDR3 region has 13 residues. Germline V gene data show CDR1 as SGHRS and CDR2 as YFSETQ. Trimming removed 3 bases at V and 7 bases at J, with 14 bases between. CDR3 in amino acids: CASSSLTSEEQYF. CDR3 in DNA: TGCGCCAGCAGCTCCCTGACTAGTGAGGAGCAGTACTTC.

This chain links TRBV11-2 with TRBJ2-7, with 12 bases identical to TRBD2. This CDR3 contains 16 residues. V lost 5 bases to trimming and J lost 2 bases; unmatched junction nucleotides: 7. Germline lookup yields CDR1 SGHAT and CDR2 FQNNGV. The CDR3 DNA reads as TGTGCCAGCAGCGATTCGACTAGCGGGAGAGCCTACGAGCAGTACTTC. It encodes CASSDSTSGRAYEQYF.

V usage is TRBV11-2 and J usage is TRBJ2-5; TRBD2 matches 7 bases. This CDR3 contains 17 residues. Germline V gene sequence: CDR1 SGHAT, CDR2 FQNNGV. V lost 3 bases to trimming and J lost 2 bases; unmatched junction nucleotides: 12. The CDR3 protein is CASSFLPWEREQETQYF. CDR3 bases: TGTGCCAGCAGCTTCCTTCCTTGGGAGCGGGAACAAGAGACCCAGTACTTC.

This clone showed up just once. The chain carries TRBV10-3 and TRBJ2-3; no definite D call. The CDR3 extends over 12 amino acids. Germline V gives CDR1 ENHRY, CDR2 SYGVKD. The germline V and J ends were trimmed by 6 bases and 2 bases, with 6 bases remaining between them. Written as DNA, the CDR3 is TGTGCCATCAGCCGAGACACAGATACGCAGTATTTT. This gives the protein CAISRDTDTQYF.

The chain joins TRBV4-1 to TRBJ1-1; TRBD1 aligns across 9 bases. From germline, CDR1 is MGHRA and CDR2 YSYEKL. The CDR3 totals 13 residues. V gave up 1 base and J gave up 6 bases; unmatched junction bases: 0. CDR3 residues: CASSQGQGAEAFF. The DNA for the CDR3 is TGCGCCAGCAGCCAAGGACAGGGGGCTGAAGCTTTCTTT.

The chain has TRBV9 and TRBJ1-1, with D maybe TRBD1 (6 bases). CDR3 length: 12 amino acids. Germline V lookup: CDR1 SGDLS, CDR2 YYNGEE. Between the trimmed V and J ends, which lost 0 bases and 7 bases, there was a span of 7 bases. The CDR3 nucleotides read TGTGCCAGCAGCGTAGTAGGGGGTGAAGCTTTCTTT. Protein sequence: CASSVVGGEAFF.